This TCR beta chain comes out of a study of T cells after yellow fever vaccination (dated by TCRdb to the late 2010s). For the study in its entirety: The SMART-Seq v4 Ultra Low Input RNA kit was used to prepare libraries from fractions with low cell numbers. To follow T-cell clones before and after primary and booster YFV17D yellow fever vaccination, bulk TCR alpha and beta repertoires were sequenced over time. Two healthy male donors, one aged 18 to 30 and one aged 30 to 40 years, were included in the cohort. Blood samples were taken at several timepoints before and after primary and secondary immunization, and bulk PBMC replicates and cell subsets were isolated. Overall study outcomes, separate from this receptor: Because only two donors were included in the study, the extent to which the findings can be generalized is limited. Computational filtering was required because FACS-sorted repertoires could contain abundant contaminating clonotypes from the bulk population. Most clones expanded after primary vaccination (around 96% of CD4 and approximately 90% of CD8) were re-detected after the booster, suggesting that broad memory maintenance occurred. The secondary T-cell response was weaker than the primary response but faster, peaking on day 5 instead of day 15. A small fraction of clonotypes showed up in both the CD4 and CD8 compartments, probably as a result of convergent recombination.

This specimen's treatment or condition label, interpreted: live attenuated yellow fever vaccine strain. Two biological replicates of bulk PBMCs were collected at each blood-draw timepoint. PBMCs were isolated from peripheral blood using a standard Ficoll-Paque protocol. TriZol was used to extract RNA from bulk PBMCs, from CD4 and CD8 fractions, and from dextramer-positive and dextramer-negative fractions. On this clonotype itself: It lacks a known antigen. No base qualities exist here, and no much larger clone lies one base off it.

Synthesis of TCR cDNA relied on 5'RACE template switching, a step that introduced a universal primer site along with unique molecular identifiers. cDNA synthesis was primed from both the TCR alpha and TCR beta constant segments. Two PCR steps were used to amplify libraries, with sample barcodes and sequencing adapters being added in the second step. Sequencing of libraries was done on Illumina HiSeq 2500 (2x100 bp) or NovaSeq (2x150 bp). In the paper's pipeline: MIGEC handled demultiplexing of reads and collapsing into UMI consensus sequences, while MiXCR performed V(D)J alignment. Vaccine-responding clonotypes were identified with edgeR using replicate PBMC samples, with FDR below 0.01 and a log2 fold change above 5 up to day 15 being required. Each bulk clonotype was labeled CD4 or CD8 based on which sequenced repertoire, CD4 or CD8, contained the clonotype at higher abundance. The public reads were run again by TCRdb, first through fastp at Q25 and then through MiXCR, and only productive beta chains were kept. When rows share a CDR3 protein, they turn into one entry using the most common DNA and genes. The V and J calls were not made by the authors but by TCRdb's processing. A total of approximately 550,000 distinct CDR3 sequences appear in this sample, roughly 21% of them only once. The top ten constitute roughly 13% of the sample.

At the junction V is shortened by 1 base and J by 5 bases, with 11 bases in between. The CDR3 measures 15 amino acids from cysteine to phenylalanine. Only the CDR3 DNA stays, 45 bases, in frame from base 1. The germline V gene specifies SGHVS as CDR1 and FQNEAQ as CDR2. The V gene is TRBV7-8 and the J gene is TRBJ1-4, with TRBD1 tentatively as D gene (6 bases match). This clonotype was sampled from a man aged 30-40 years who received the YFV17D yellow fever vaccine. This sample comprised PBMCs, obtained 15 days after the yellow fever booster vaccination. The CDR3 is CASSLVGTLNEKLFF. The nucleotides are TGTGCCAGCAGCTTAGTGGGGACACTAAATGAAAAACTGTTTTTT.